This TCR beta chain was obtained from a study of human T cells and chemical hapten exposure. Only a few counts were recorded for this clonotype. Time point here: patch test 2, 6 weeks after DPC sensitization. Treatment given: therapeutic diphenylcyclopropenone sensitization with weekly scalp DPC. Staff drew blood before applying each patch test. Each CDR3 protein is one row after TCRdb ran MiXCR on the RACE reads. The repertoire holds around 99,000 distinct CDR3 sequences, with about 11% as singletons. The TCR originated in a man between 40 and 49 years old with alopecia areata. Some clones in this sample may be carry-over from other donors' samples. Here the sequenced sample was whole blood, taken in connection with sensitization to the hapten diphenylcyclopropenone (DPC).

CDR3 region: CASSFNLGPYEQYF. CDR3 bases: TGTGCCAGCAGTTTTAATCTGGGACCCTACGAGCAGTACTTC. V and J are TRBV12-3 or TRBV12-4 and TRBJ2-7; D is tentatively TRBD1 or TRBD2 (5 bases each). This CDR3 comprises 14 residues. V was pared by 3 bases and J by 2 bases, with 11 bases between.